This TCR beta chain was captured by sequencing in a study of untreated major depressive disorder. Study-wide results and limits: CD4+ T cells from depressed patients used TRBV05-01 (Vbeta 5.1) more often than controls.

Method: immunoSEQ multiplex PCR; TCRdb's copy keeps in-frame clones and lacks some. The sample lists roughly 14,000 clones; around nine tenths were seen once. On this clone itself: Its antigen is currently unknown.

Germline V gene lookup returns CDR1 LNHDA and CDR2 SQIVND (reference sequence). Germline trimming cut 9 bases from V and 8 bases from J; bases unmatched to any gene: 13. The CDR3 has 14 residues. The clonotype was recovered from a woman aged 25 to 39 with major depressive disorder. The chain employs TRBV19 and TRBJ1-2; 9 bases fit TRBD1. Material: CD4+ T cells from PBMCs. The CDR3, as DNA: TGTGCCAGCCTGGGGGACAGGGACCTAAAGGGCTACACCTTC. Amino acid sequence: CASLGDRDLKGYTF.